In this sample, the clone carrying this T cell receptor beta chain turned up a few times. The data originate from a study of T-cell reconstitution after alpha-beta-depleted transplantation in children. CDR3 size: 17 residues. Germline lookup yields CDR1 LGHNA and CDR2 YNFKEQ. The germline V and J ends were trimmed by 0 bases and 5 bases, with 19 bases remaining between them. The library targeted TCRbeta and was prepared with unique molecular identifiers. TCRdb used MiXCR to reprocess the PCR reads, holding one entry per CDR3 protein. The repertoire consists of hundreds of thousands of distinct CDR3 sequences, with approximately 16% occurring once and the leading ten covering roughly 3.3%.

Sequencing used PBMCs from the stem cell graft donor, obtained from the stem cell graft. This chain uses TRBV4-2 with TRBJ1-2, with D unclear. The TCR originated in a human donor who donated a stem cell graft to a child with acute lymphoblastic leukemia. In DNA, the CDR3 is TGTGCCAGCAGCCAAGATCACGTCAGAACGGAACTTTATGGCTACACCTTC. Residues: CASSQDHVRTELYGYTF.